What follows is one T cell receptor (beta chain) and its context. Antigen specificity is unknown. Data came from immunoSEQ multiplex PCR; TCRdb stores just in-frame clones and leaves some out. The table shows approximately 63,000 clones, with about 94% occurring only once. The data were obtained in a study of graft-versus-host responses after intestinal transplantation. Trimming left V 7 bases short and J 4 bases short, with 13 bases between. The germline CDR1 and CDR2 sequences are MNHNS and SASEGT. The CDR3 has 13 residues. The study, taken as a whole, reports: Declines in HvG clones occurring early post-transplant were associated with peak circulating GvH clone levels.

Sample: unstimulated CD4+ T cells sorted from spleen or lymph node cells, taken before transplant. This TCR was recovered from a human donor who was the organ donor for an intestinal transplant. The gene calls are TRBV6-1 and TRBJ1-2; D is possibly TRBD1 (5 bases). As DNA, the CDR3 is TGTGCCAGCACCCGGGACGGAACCTATGGCTACACCTTC. Translation: CASTRDGTYGYTF.